These T cell receptor beta chains were read from a single sample in a study of CD8 T cells in Susac syndrome. From the immunoSEQ multiplex PCR reads, TCRdb called clonotypes with MiXCR, one entry per CDR3 protein. This sample has around 180,000 distinct CDR3 sequences, with 80% to 95% found just once. Sequenced: CD4+ T cells from PBMCs. The receptors here all came from a human donor with multiple sclerosis. Each CDR3 is given with its conserved first and last residue.

J	V	CDR3
TRBJ2-7	TRBV12-3/TRBV12-4	CASSLPAYEQYF
TRBJ1-4	TRBV19	CASSRQEVTNEKLFF
TRBJ2-7	TRBV2	CASRKELAGTNEQYF
TRBJ2-4	TRBV3-1	CASSQDQQGQTLYF
TRBJ1-2	TRBV23-1	CASSDSVYGYTF
TRBJ1-5	TRBV9	CASSVDAGTGQPQHF
TRBJ2-3	TRBV7-8	CASSHGAPLLDTQYF
TRBJ2-3	TRBV28	CASSMGGVSTDTQYF
TRBJ1-5	TRBV6-2/TRBV6-3	CASSRGQGDLSNQPQHF
TRBJ2-5	TRBV4-3	CASSQDTDGPGTQYF
TRBJ2-5	TRBV14	CASSQVGTGGKTQYF
TRBJ2-7	TRBV5-1	CASSSFLAGGRYEQYF
TRBJ2-7	TRBV5-1	CASSLGDRSYEQYF
TRBJ1-6	TRBV12-3/TRBV12-4	CASSFGGSSYNSPLHF
TRBJ1-1	TRBV5-1	CASSFTRQGDTEAFF
TRBJ1-4	TRBV6-1	CASSFGQGANEKLFF
TRBJ1-2	TRBV19	CASWVGGHGYTF
TRBJ2-3	TRBV12-5	CASGLSDTQYF
TRBJ2-7	TRBV10-3	CAISDTSYEQYF
TRBJ2-5	TRBV14	CASSQSLETQYF
TRBJ1-3	TRBV4-2	CASSHARGTGNTIYF
TRBJ2-3	TRBV4-3	CASSQDGPGTGGPNTQYF
TRBJ2-3	TRBV20-1	CSARGTRSTDTQYF
TRBJ2-2	TRBV19	CASTTGGLNTGELFF
TRBJ1-3	TRBV30	CAWSMWWDSGNTIYF
TRBJ1-5	TRBV15	CATSRLEGNQPQHF
TRBJ2-3	TRBV7-2	CASSQGRPSGTDTQYF
TRBJ2-2	TRBV5-1	CASSLVAGNGGELFF
TRBJ2-1	TRBV19	CASSRAGDSYNEQFF
TRBJ1-5	TRBV6-1	CASSELGGNQPQHF
TRBJ2-1	TRBV5-1	CASSPGLAASSYNEQFF
TRBJ2-2	TRBV7-2	CASSLVGGVEAGELFF
TRBJ2-5	TRBV19	CASSNPGHSQETQYF